Included here is one TCR beta chain sequence, with context. Its antigen is as yet unknown. The protocol was immunoSEQ multiplex PCR, while the TCRdb copy is restricted to in-frame clones and leaves out a portion. The top ten clones hold 5% of a sample with 55,000 to 90,000 clones, under 85% of them seen once. Sequencing in the ViraFEST assay came after antigen-specific CD4+ T cells had been expanded with viral peptide pools, which were used to stimulate PBMC. It was after nine to eleven days of culture that CD4+ T cells were isolated. The infection with SARS-CoV-2 (confirmed by PCR) occurred in this person between March and December 2020. A density of around 2 million PBMC per well was used; these cells were cultured with about 10 IU/ml IL-2 and about 9.5 ug/ml peptides. Cultures had half their medium replaced with IL-2 medium on days 3 and 7. The sample comes from a study of vaccination effects on CD4 cells after COVID-19. About the study: There were two convalescent patients who gave samples 16 days and one week before vaccination. Regarding the study as a whole: Long after vaccination, the clones induced by infection and by vaccine shrank markedly in size.

This CDR3 is built from 14 residues. V lost 3 bases, J lost 6 bases, and 13 bases lay in between. CDR1 SGHRS and CDR2 YFSETQ come from the germline V gene. The source was CD4+ T cells from PBMCs cultured with HIV peptides, collected before COVID-19 vaccination. As to subset: HIV-1 Nef peptide pool negative control/reference culture. The chain recombines TRBV5-1 with TRBJ1-3, with D tentatively TRBD1 (6 bases). This receptor was identified in a human donor who had a prior SARS-CoV-2 infection. CDR3 amino acids: CASSSTGPENTIYF. The DNA for the CDR3 is TGCGCCAGCAGCTCGACAGGTCCTGAAAACACCATATATTTT.